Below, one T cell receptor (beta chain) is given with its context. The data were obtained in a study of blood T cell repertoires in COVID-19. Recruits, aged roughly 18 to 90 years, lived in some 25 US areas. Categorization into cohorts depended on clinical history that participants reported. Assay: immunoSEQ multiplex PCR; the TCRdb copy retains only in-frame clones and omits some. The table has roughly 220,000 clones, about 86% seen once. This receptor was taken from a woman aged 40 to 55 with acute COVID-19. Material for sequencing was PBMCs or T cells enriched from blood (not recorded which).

The DNA of the CDR3 is TGTGCCAGCAGTAACGGTGACACAGGGAGAAATCAGCCCCAGCATTTT. Amino acid sequence: CASSNGDTGRNQPQHF. This chain joins TRBV27 and TRBJ1-5, with D possibly being TRBD1 (6 bases). V lost 5 bases and J 4 bases, leaving 18 bases between the germline ends. Germline V gene data show CDR1 as MNHEY and CDR2 as SMNVEV (reference sequence). The CDR3 consists of 16 residues.